Shown below are 26 T cell receptor beta chains from a single sample sequenced in a study of blood T cell repertoires in COVID-19. Sequencing was performed with immunoSEQ multiplex PCR; in TCRdb, only in-frame clones are kept and a portion is missing. The data show some 490,000 clones, around 85% seen once. The sequencing input was PBMCs or T cells enriched from blood (not recorded which). These receptors were taken from a woman aged 60-75 years who had recovered from COVID-19.

V is TRBV5-4 and J is TRBJ1-6, with 8 bases matching TRBD1. Per the germline V gene, CDR1 is SGHNT and CDR2 is YYREEE (reference sequence). The CDR3 spans 15 residues. The ends lost 5 bases at V and 8 bases at J; junction bases unmatched: 9. The DNA of the CDR3 is TGTGCCAGCAGAAACAGGGGGATTGAAGATTCACCCCTCCACTTT. Its translation: CASRNRGIEDSPLHF.

V and J are TRBV27 and TRBJ2-3; 15 bases align to TRBD2. In germline, CDR1 is MNHEY, CDR2 SMNVEV (reference sequence). J lost 5 bases, V lost 3 bases, and 6 bases had no gene match. The CDR3 has 17 amino acids. For the CDR3, the DNA is TGTGCCAGCAGTTTCGGACTAGCGGGGGGGCAGGGAGATACGCAGTATTTT. Protein sequence: CASSFGLAGGQGDTQYF.

The J gene is TRBJ1-5, the V gene TRBV24-1; D unclear. This CDR3 contains 12 residues. The ends were cut back, 9 bases at V and 7 bases at J, with 12 bases in the middle. CDR1 and CDR2 from the germline V gene are KGHDR and SFDVKD. The DNA for the CDR3 is TGTGCCACCCCCTGGAGAGGCCAGCCCCAGCATTTT. This gives the protein CATPWRGQPQHF.

This clone appeared a few times. The DNA for the CDR3 is TGTGCCAGCAGTTTAGAGATTTACAATGAGCAGTTCTTC. Its translation is CASSLEIYNEQFF. V is TRBV27 and J is TRBJ2-1; no clear D. Germline V gene data show CDR1 as MNHEY and CDR2 as SMNVEV (reference sequence). The ends were cut back, 2 bases at V and 4 bases at J, with 6 bases in the middle. The CDR3 totals 13 residues.

V is TRBV5-1 and J is TRBJ1-4; the match to TRBD1 covers 7 bases. The length of the CDR3 is 14 residues. The germline gives CDR1 SGHRS, CDR2 YFSETQ. Trimming at V came to 0 bases and at J to 8 bases, leaving 4 bases not matched to a gene. The CDR3 reads CASSLVGGGEKLFF. CDR3 DNA sequence: TGCGCCAGCAGCTTGGTAGGGGGCGGAGAAAAACTGTTTTTT.

This clone has only one observation. The chain employs TRBV28 and TRBJ1-2; 7 positions agree with TRBD1. Germline CDR1 MDHEN, CDR2 SYDVKM. This CDR3 is 11 amino acids long. V lost 6 bases and J lost 7; bases outside the gene matches: 2. The CDR3, as DNA: TGTGCCAGCAGGGGACAGTTTGGCTACACCTTC. Translation gives CASRGQFGYTF.

The gene calls are TRBV10-1 and TRBJ1-5; D not resolved. CDR3 length: 18 residues. Germline V gene data show CDR1 as WNHNN and CDR2 as SYGVQD (reference sequence). Trimming pared 4 bases from V and 2 bases from J, leaving 21 bases between. The CDR3 here is CASSAGRAGWRGNQPQHF. The CDR3 DNA reads as TGCGCCAGCAGTGCGGGGAGGGCTGGGTGGCGGGGCAATCAGCCCCAGCATTTT.

The chain has TRBV27 and TRBJ1-6; 7 nucleotides line up with TRBD1. Trimming cost V 6 bases and J 6 bases; bases outside gene matches: 8. From germline, CDR1 is MNHEY and CDR2 SMNVEV (reference sequence). This CDR3 has 15 residues. CDR3 region: CASRTPGGFNSPLHF. In DNA form, the CDR3 reads TGTGCCAGCAGGACCCCAGGGGGTTTTAATTCACCCCTCCACTTT.

This chain links TRBV2 with TRBJ1-1; 7 bases align to TRBD1. Germline loops: CDR1 SNHLY, CDR2 FYNNEI. This CDR3 is built from 14 residues. V shed 6 bases and J 0 bases; nucleotides not matched to a gene: 4. CDR3: CASRGTVMNTEAFF. The CDR3 region has the DNA TGTGCCAGCAGGGGGACAGTCATGAACACTGAAGCTTTCTTT. The variable domain in full, completed from reference TRBV2 and TRBJ1-1, reads EPEVTQTPSHQVTQMGQEVILRCVPISNHLYFYWYRQILGQKVEFLVSFYNNEISEKSEIFDDQFSVERPDGSNFTLKIRSTKLEDSAMYFCASRGTVMNTEAFFGQGTRLTVV.

This rearrangement joins TRBV5-1 to TRBJ1-1; D gene unclear. V lost 5 bases to trimming and J lost 1 base, with 15 bases between them. The CDR3 runs 15 residues. Germline CDR1 and CDR2: SGHRS and YFSETQ. The CDR3, as DNA: TGCGCCAGCAGTGGTGGAGGGTTTTCGAACACTGAAGCTTTCTTT. The encoded protein is CASSGGGFSNTEAFF. Full variable domain (rest looked up from reference TRBV5-1 and TRBJ1-1): KAGVTQTPRYLIKTRGQQVTLSCSPISGHRSVSWYQQTPGQGLQFLFEYFSETQRNKGNFPGRFSGRQFSNSRSEMNVSTLELGDSALYLCASSGGGFSNTEAFFGQGTRLTVV.

This clone has only one observation. The CDR3 DNA is TGTGCCAGCAGCCTTACAGGGGAAGGCTATGGCTACACCTTC. Protein product: CASSLTGEGYGYTF. The gene calls are TRBV11-2 and TRBJ1-2; the match to TRBD1 covers 7 bases. Germline values: CDR1 SGHAT, CDR2 FQNNGV. V lost 5 bases to trimming and J lost 4 bases; unmatched junction nucleotides: 7. The CDR3 length is 14 residues. Using reference TRBV11-2 and TRBJ1-2 for the parts outside the CDR3, the full variable domain is EAGVAQSPRYKIIEKRQSVAFWCNPISGHATLYWYQQILGQGPKLLIQFQNNGVVDDSQLPKDRFSAERLKGVDSTLKIQPAKLEDSAVYLCASSLTGEGYGYTFGSGTRLTVV.

The chain is built from TRBV3-1 (or the pseudogene TRBV3-2) and TRBJ2-3; D gene uncertain. The CDR3 has 13 amino acids. V dropped 0 bases and J dropped 5 bases, with 6 bases sitting between them. Germline V gene lookup returns CDR1 LGHDT and CDR2 YNNKEL (reference sequence). CDR3 sequence (DNA): TGTGCCAGCAGCCAAGATTCGGGAGATACGCAGTATTTT. It encodes CASSQDSGDTQYF.

The chain couples TRBV2 to TRBJ2-5; TRBD2 matches 7 bases. Germline lookup yields CDR1 SNHLY and CDR2 FYNNEI. The CDR3 is 14 amino acids. V lost 6 bases and J lost 9; bases outside the gene matches: 13. In DNA form, the CDR3 reads TGTGCCAGCAGGGGGGGGAGCCGCGGAGGAGCCCAGTACTTC. Its protein is CASRGGSRGGAQYF.

This clone occurred once. The chain is built from TRBV9 and TRBJ1-6; no definite D call. Germline values: CDR1 SGDLS, CDR2 YYNGEE. The V end was cut by 0 bases, the J end by 3 bases, with 4 bases between. This CDR3 contains 14 residues. The CDR3 DNA is TGTGCCAGCAGCGTAGACAGCTATAATTCACCCCTCCACTTT. Translation gives CASSVDSYNSPLHF. The variable domain in full, with the rest retrieved from reference TRBV9 and TRBJ1-6, is DSGVTQTPKHLITATGQRVTLRCSPRSGDLSVYWYQQSLDQGLQFLIQYYNGEERAKGNILERFSAQQFPDLHSELNLSSLELGDSALYFCASSVDSYNSPLHFGNGTRLTVT.

The chain is built from TRBV15 and TRBJ2-6; 12 bases line up with TRBD1. Trimming cost V 4 bases and J 0 bases; bases outside gene matches: 4. The CDR3 is made up of 18 amino acids. CDR1 is LNHNV, CDR2 YYDKDF, per germline (reference sequence). CDR3: CATSKGQGARSGANVLTF. The CDR3 DNA is TGTGCCACCAGCAAGGGACAGGGGGCCCGCTCTGGGGCCAACGTCCTGACTTTC.

A few counts support this clone. The V and J genes are TRBV2 and TRBJ1-2; 9 bases map to TRBD1. This CDR3 is built from 14 residues. V shed 6 bases and J 8 bases; nucleotides not matched to a gene: 10. Germline V gives CDR1 SNHLY, CDR2 FYNNEI. The CDR3 loop is CASRERTGVGGYTF. CDR3 DNA sequence: TGTGCCAGCAGGGAACGGACAGGGGTAGGCGGCTACACCTTC.

V gene TRBV9 combines with J gene TRBJ1-2; 7 bases are a match to TRBD1. This CDR3 comprises 15 residues. CDR1 is SGDLS, CDR2 YYNGEE, per germline. The ends lost 3 bases at V and 4 bases at J; junction bases unmatched: 9. The CDR3 coding sequence is TGTGCCAGCAGCGAGACTACAGGGGCCCTCTATGGCTACACCTTC. This encodes CASSETTGALYGYTF.

The J gene is TRBJ2-3, the V gene TRBV19; 11 bases agree with TRBD2. Trimming cost V 6 bases and J 6 bases; bases outside gene matches: 8. Germline CDR1 is LNHDA and CDR2 is SQIVND (reference sequence). The CDR3 length is 15 residues. CDR3 sequence: CASSAVAGGRDTQYF. The CDR3 DNA follows: TGTGCCAGTAGCGCCGTAGCGGGGGGGCGTGATACGCAGTATTTT.

The genes are TRBV7-9 and TRBJ1-3, with TRBD1 as a possible D gene (6 bases). Germline V CDR1 and CDR2: SEHNR, FQNEAQ (reference sequence). The CDR3 extends over 15 amino acids. The V gene lost 5 bases and the J gene lost 2 bases, with 13 bases spanning the gap. The CDR3 DNA sequence: TGTGCCAGCAGCCCCGAGGGACAACCTGGAAACACCATATATTTT. Protein: CASSPEGQPGNTIYF.

The gene calls are TRBV27 and TRBJ2-7, with TRBD2 matching 8 bases. With 3 bases clipped from V and 4 bases from J, the junction kept 11 bases outside the gene matches. The germline V gene encodes CDR1 MNHEY and CDR2 SMNVEV (reference sequence). The CDR3 consists of 16 residues. The CDR3 nucleotides are TGTGCCAGCAGTTTGGGACCCGCGGGGGGCGGTTACGAGCAGTACTTC. Translation: CASSLGPAGGGYEQYF.

Worth noting for this clone: Additional DNA sequences in this sample encode the identical CDR3. V usage is TRBV20-1 and J usage is TRBJ2-5; D gene unclear. Trimming shortened V by 3 bases and J by 5 bases, and 7 bases separated the two germline ends. The CDR3 has 11 amino acids. CDR1 DFQATT and CDR2 SNEGSKA come from the germline V gene (reference sequence). CDR3 in amino acids: CSARVRETQYF. In nucleotides, the CDR3 is TGCAGTGCTAGGGTGCGGGAGACCCAGTACTTC.

V gene TRBV10-3 combines with J gene TRBJ2-2; 15 nucleotides align to TRBD2. Trimming at V came to 3 bases and at J to 7 bases, leaving 9 bases not matched to a gene. Germline loops: CDR1 ENHRY, CDR2 SYGVKD. The CDR3 spans 18 residues. The CDR3 reads CAISDGRTSGGAIGELFF. CDR3 nucleotide sequence: TGTGCCATCAGTGACGGTAGGACTAGCGGGGGGGCCATCGGGGAGCTGTTTTTT.

This clone showed up just a few times. The chain carries TRBV2 and TRBJ2-7; D is possibly TRBD2 (5 bases). The CDR3 sequence is 14 residues long. Germline values: CDR1 SNHLY, CDR2 FYNNEI. Deletions cut 6 bases from V and 6 bases from J, with 18 bases between. CDR3 sequence (DNA): TGTGCCAGCAGGGCACCCCAAGGGAGTAGCGAGCAGTACTTC. Residues: CASRAPQGSSEQYF.

Concerning this clone: Different DNA sequences within this sample yield the same CDR3. The gene calls are TRBV27 and TRBJ1-1, with 7 bases aligning to TRBD1. CDR1 MNHEY and CDR2 SMNVEV come from the germline V gene (reference sequence). The CDR3 loop spans 14 amino acids. Unmatched junction bases numbered 4, after V lost 5 bases and J lost 1 base. CDR3 amino acids: CASSPRQGNTEAFF. The CDR3 nucleotides are TGTGCCAGCAGTCCTCGACAGGGGAACACTGAAGCTTTCTTT.

The V and J genes are TRBV19 and TRBJ1-1, with 11 bases identical to TRBD1. Trimming at V came to 6 bases and at J to 5 bases, leaving 5 bases not matched to a gene. The germline CDR1 and CDR2 sequences are LNHDA and SQIVND (reference sequence). The CDR3 has 14 amino acids. The DNA of the CDR3 is TGTGCCAGTAGCGGACAGGGGGCAGGGACTGAAGCTTTCTTT. Translated, it gives CASSGQGAGTEAFF. Looking up the rest from reference TRBV19 and TRBJ1-1 gives the full variable domain: DGGITQSPKYLFRKEGQNVTLSCEQNLNHDAMYWYRQDPGQGLRLIYYSQIVNDFQKGDIAEGYSVSREKKESFPLTVTSAQKNPTAFYLCASSGQGAGTEAFFGQGTRLTVV.

The genes are TRBV7-9 and TRBJ2-2; D may be TRBD2 (6 bases). CDR1 is SEHNR, CDR2 FQNEAQ, per germline (reference sequence). The V end lost 4 bases, the J end lost 5 bases, and 8 bases lay between the germline ends. The CDR3 has 13 residues. CDR3 nucleotides: TGTGCCAGCAGCTGGAGGGATACCGGGGAGCTGTTTTTT. It codes for CASSWRDTGELFF.